This is a list of T cell receptor beta chains from one sample in a study of tumor-infiltrating lymphocytes in primary liver carcinoma. TCRdb recomputed calls from the multiplex PCR reads with MiXCR, one row per CDR3 protein. The data contain tens of thousands of distinct CDR3 sequences, roughly two thirds of them singletons. The specimen was tumor-adjacent normal liver tissue. These receptors were collected from a man aged 35-49 years with primary liver carcinoma and hepatitis B virus infection. The CDR3 runs from the conserved cysteine through the conserved F or W. The order of the fields is D gene, clone size, J gene, CDR3 length, V gene, CDR3 protein, CDR3 DNA. D genes are given only for firm matches. Not every row has a clone size; where given, it reads once, few, many or a size class.

D: TRBD1
size: many
J: TRBJ1-1
length: 14
V: TRBV12-3/TRBV12-4
CDR3: CASSFRQGDTEAFF
DNA: TGTGCCAGCAGTTTTCGACAGGGGGATACTGAAGCTTTCTTT

D: TRBD2
size: .
J: TRBJ2-7
length: 15
V: TRBV12-3/TRBV12-4
CDR3: CASLDSTSGIYEQYF
DNA: TGTGCCAGCCTCGATAGTACTAGCGGGATCTACGAGCAGTACTTC

D: .
size: .
J: TRBJ2-5
length: 14
V: TRBV27
CDR3: CASSFAGGRETQYF
DNA: TGTGCCAGCAGTTTCGCGGGCGGGCGAGAGACCCAGTACTTC

D: .
size: .
J: TRBJ2-3
length: 13
V: TRBV20-1
CDR3: CSARDHLSYTQYF
DNA: TGCAGTGCTAGAGATCACTTATCGTATACGCAGTATTTT

D: .
size: .
J: TRBJ1-1
length: 13
V: TRBV11-2
CDR3: CANSLVDNTEAFF
DNA: TGTGCCAACAGTTTAGTAGATAACACAGAAGCTTTCTTT

D: TRBD2
size: .
J: TRBJ2-5
length: 18
V: TRBV11-2
CDR3: CANSLDPWSSGREETQYF
DNA: TGTGCCAACAGCTTAGATCCGTGGTCTAGCGGAAGAGAAGAGACCCAGTACTTC

D: .
size: many
J: TRBJ2-2
length: 16
V: TRBV7-9
CDR3: CASSLTGSGDTGELFF
DNA: TGTGCCAGCAGCTTAACCGGGAGCGGTGACACCGGGGAGCTGTTTTTT

D: .
size: .
J: TRBJ2-3
length: 14
V: TRBV6-2/TRBV6-3
CDR3: CPSSTNFATGTQYF
DNA: TGTCCCAGCAGTACAAACTTCGCCACAGGTACGCAGTATTTT

D: .
size: .
J: TRBJ2-6
length: 16
V: TRBV4-3
CDR3: CASSQDGGSGANVMTF
DNA: TGCGCCAGCAGCCAAGATGGAGGCTCTGGGGCCAACGTCATGACTTTC

D: .
size: many
J: TRBJ1-2
length: 14
V: TRBV29-1
CDR3: CSVKFGQSIYGYTF
DNA: TGCAGCGTCAAGTTTGGACAGTCGATCTATGGCTACACCTTC

D: .
size: .
J: TRBJ2-6
length: 16
V: TRBV7-8
CDR3: CASCLAWGAGANVLTF
DNA: TGTGCCAGCTGCTTAGCGTGGGGTGCTGGGGCCAATGTCCTGACTTTC

D: .
size: many
J: TRBJ1-3
length: 15
V: TRBV7-3
CDR3: CASSLSGGFGNTIYF
DNA: TGTGCCAGCAGCTTAAGCGGTGGATTTGGAAACACCATATATTTT

D: .
size: .
J: TRBJ2-2
length: 13
V: TRBV4-1
CDR3: CASSHLVAGELFF
DNA: TGCGCCAGCAGCCACCTCGTAGCCGGGGAGCTGTTTTTT

D: TRBD2
size: few
J: TRBJ2-3
length: 17
V: TRBV11-2
CDR3: CASSRGGLAGYTDTQYF
DNA: TGTGCCAGCAGCCGAGGGGGGCTAGCGGGATACACAGATACGCAGTATTTT

D: TRBD1
size: once
J: TRBJ1-5
length: 15
V: TRBV6-6
CDR3: CASTPTGGDNQPQHF
DNA: TGTGCCAGCACTCCGACAGGGGGGGACAATCAGCCCCAGCATTTT

D: .
size: .
J: TRBJ2-2
length: 13
V: TRBV11-2
CDR3: CASSSGLTGELFF
DNA: TGTGCCAGCAGTAGCGGCCTCACCGGGGAGCTGTTTTTT

D: TRBD1
size: few
J: TRBJ1-2
length: 14
V: TRBV7-9
CDR3: CASSLVGQGYGYTF
DNA: TGTGCCAGCAGCTTAGTAGGACAGGGCTATGGCTACACCTTC

D: .
size: once
J: TRBJ1-1
length: 11
V: TRBV10-3
CDR3: CGISGNTEAFF
DNA: TGTGGCATCAGTGGGAACACTGAGGCTTTCTTT

D: .
size: .
J: TRBJ2-7
length: 14
V: TRBV4-1
CDR3: CASSLHPLGCEQYF
DNA: TGCGCCAGCAGCCTTCACCCTCTAGGGTGCGAGCAGTACTTC

D: .
size: .
J: TRBJ1-4
length: 13
V: TRBV9
CDR3: CASSVGLNEKLLF
DNA: TGTGCCAGCAGCGTAGGACTTAATGAAAAACTGCTTTTT

D: .
size: .
J: TRBJ2-2
length: 15
V: TRBV7-9
CDR3: CASGLLEPNTGELFF
DNA: TGTGCCAGCGGCTTACTAGAGCCGAACACCGGGGAGCTGTTTTTT

D: .
size: .
J: TRBJ2-5
length: 13
V: TRBV6-5
CDR3: CATQWGLQETQYF
DNA: TGTGCCACCCAGTGGGGTCTCCAAGAGACCCAGTACTTC

D: .
size: .
J: TRBJ2-3
length: 17
V: TRBV11-2
CDR3: CASSLGRETRPPGTQYF
DNA: TGTGCCAGCAGCTTAGGCAGGGAGACCAGACCTCCAGGTACGCAGTATTTT

D: TRBD2
size: many
J: TRBJ2-7
length: 15
V: TRBV5-1
CDR3: CASSLGLAGAYEQYF
DNA: TGCGCCAGCAGCTTGGGACTAGCGGGAGCCTACGAGCAGTACTTC

D: .
size: .
J: TRBJ2-7
length: 14
V: TRBV7-2
CDR3: CGSSPQDSSYEQYF
DNA: TGTGGCAGCAGCCCACAGGACAGCTCCTACGAGCAGTACTTC

D: .
size: .
J: TRBJ1-5
length: 14
V: TRBV5-1
CDR3: CASSSDSGDQPQHF
DNA: TGCGCCAGCAGCTCTGACTCGGGCGATCAGCCCCAGCATTTT

D: TRBD2
size: once
J: TRBJ2-2
length: 19
V: TRBV4-2
CDR3: CASGQLSGLAGSRTGELFF
DNA: TGTGCCAGCGGCCAATTGAGTGGACTAGCGGGATCCCGGACCGGGGAGCTGTTTTTT

D: .
size: .
J: TRBJ2-2
length: 14
V: TRBV11-1
CDR3: CANNFIGVTGELFF
DNA: TGTGCCAACAACTTTATAGGGGTTACCGGGGAGCTGTTTTTT

D: .
size: .
J: TRBJ2-7
length: 14
V: TRBV6-2/TRBV6-3
CDR3: CAGSYLKGFGGQYF
DNA: TGTGCCGGCAGTTACTTGAAGGGGTTCGGGGGGCAGTACTTC

D: TRBD1
size: .
J: TRBJ1-2
length: 17
V: TRBV6-5
CDR3: CVSKGGQGDRFGYGYTF
DNA: TGTGTCAGCAAGGGGGGACAGGGAGATCGATTCGGCTATGGCTACACCTTC